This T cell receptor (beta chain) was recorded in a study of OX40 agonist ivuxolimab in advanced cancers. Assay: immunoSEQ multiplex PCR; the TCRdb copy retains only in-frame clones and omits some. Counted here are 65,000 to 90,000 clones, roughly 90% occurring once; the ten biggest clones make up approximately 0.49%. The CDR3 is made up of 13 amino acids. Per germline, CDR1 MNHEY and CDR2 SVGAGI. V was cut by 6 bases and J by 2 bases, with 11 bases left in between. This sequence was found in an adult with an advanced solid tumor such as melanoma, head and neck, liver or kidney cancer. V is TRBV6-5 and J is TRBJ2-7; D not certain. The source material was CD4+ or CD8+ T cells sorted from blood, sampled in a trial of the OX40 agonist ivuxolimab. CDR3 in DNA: TGTGCCAGCAGCCTCCCCGGAACCTACGAGCAGTACTTC. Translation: CASSLPGTYEQYF.